Below, one TCR beta chain is given with its context. This sample is part of a study of blood T cell repertoires in COVID-19. Assay: immunoSEQ multiplex PCR; the TCRdb copy retains only in-frame clones and omits some. The table shows approximately 300,000 clones, with 85% occurring only once. This CDR3 is 15 amino acids long. V was pared by 4 bases and J by 6 bases, with 5 bases of the junction left unmatched. Germline V gene sequence: CDR1 SGHNT, CDR2 YYREEE (reference sequence). Sequences were obtained from peripheral blood. This chain uses TRBV5-4 with TRBJ1-6; 9 bases align to TRBD1. The receptor was derived from a woman aged 50 to 60 with active or convalescent COVID-19. Here the CDR3 reads CASSQGQGGNSPLHF. The CDR3 DNA reads as TGTGCCAGCAGCCAGGGACAGGGTGGTAATTCACCCCTCCACTTT.